The 30 T cell receptor beta chains given below trace back to one sample, sequenced in a study of patients and donors after allogeneic stem cell transplantation. Each CDR3 protein gets one entry after TCRdb re-called the RT-PCR reads with MiXCR. The data contain 920,000 or so distinct CDR3 sequences, approximately 19% of them singletons. The sequenced sample consisted of blood, either unsorted or a sorted T cell fraction (not recorded which). These receptors came from a human donor who was either an allogeneic HSCT recipient or a stem cell or donor lymphocyte infusion donor (not recorded which). It is not recorded whose cells these are; they may come from a transplant donor.

This clonotype was recorded a few times. The rearrangement uses TRBV7-9 and TRBJ2-3; D call uncertain. This CDR3 is built from 15 residues. Trimming took 5 bases from V and 2 from J, leaving 14 bases between them. Germline V gene data show CDR1 as SEHNR and CDR2 as FQNEAQ (reference sequence). CDR3: CASSGWQMYTDTQYF. As DNA, the CDR3 is TGTGCCAGCAGCGGGTGGCAGATGTACACAGATACGCAGTATTTT.

The chain couples TRBV20-1 to TRBJ2-5; 8 bases are a match to TRBD2. The CDR3 has 14 residues. Germline CDR1 is DFQATT and CDR2 is SNEGSKA (reference sequence). Losses at the gene ends were 2 bases for V and 5 bases for J; bases not matched to a gene: 7. CDR3 sequence: CSARTGGPGETQYF. CDR3 DNA sequence: TGCAGTGCTAGAACGGGGGGGCCGGGGGAGACCCAGTACTTC.

The CDR3 loop is CASSLGSGPRATDTQYF. In DNA form, the CDR3 reads TGTGCCAGCAGTTTAGGGTCCGGCCCACGGGCAACAGATACGCAGTATTTT. The chain combines TRBV27 with TRBJ2-3; D unclear. The CDR3 has 17 residues. From germline, CDR1 is MNHEY and CDR2 SMNVEV (reference sequence). The germline V and J ends were trimmed by 2 bases and 3 bases, with 18 bases remaining between them.

This clonotype was recorded a few times. The chain carries TRBV7-9 and TRBJ2-4; D call uncertain. Germline V gene sequence: CDR1 SEHNR, CDR2 FQNEAQ (reference sequence). The CDR3 extends over 17 amino acids. The ends were cut back, 1 base at V and 3 bases at J, with 16 bases in the middle. The CDR3 DNA follows: TGTGCCAGCAGCTTAGGGTCGGCCGTCACTCTCAAAAACATTCAGTACTTC. Translated: CASSLGSAVTLKNIQYF.

This clonotype was detected a few times. The CDR3 coding sequence is TGTGCCAGCAGCTTTGGCGACAGGCCGAAAGAGACCCAGTACTTC. This sequence encodes CASSFGDRPKETQYF. This chain connects TRBV7-2 to TRBJ2-5, with a tentative D call TRBD1 (6 bases). The germline V gene encodes CDR1 SGHTA and CDR2 FQGNSA. The CDR3 covers 15 residues. V shed 3 bases and J shed 3 bases, with 14 bases lying between them.

The gene calls are TRBV11-2 and TRBJ2-3; 8 bases fit TRBD2. The CDR3 contains 20 residues. Per the germline V gene, CDR1 is SGHAT and CDR2 is FQNNGV. Trimming removed 4 bases from V and 2 bases from J; junction bases left unmatched: 20. In DNA, the CDR3 is TGTGCCAGCAGCTATCAGCAGGGCAGGGCTCGGCGGGAGGTCACAGATACGCAGTATTTT. It codes for CASSYQQGRARREVTDTQYF.

This clonotype was seen a handful of times. The chain links TRBV7-2 to TRBJ2-1; tentatively, D is TRBD2 (5 bases). CDR1 and CDR2 from the germline V gene are SGHTA and FQGNSA. The V and J ends lost 1 base and 8 bases respectively, with 9 bases between them. This CDR3 contains 13 residues. CDR3 protein: CASSLDEGYEQFF. In nucleotides, the CDR3 is TGTGCCAGCAGCTTAGATGAGGGTTATGAGCAGTTCTTC.

The rearrangement joins TRBV12-3 or TRBV12-4 to TRBJ1-5; 8 bases fit TRBD1. Trimming at V came to 6 bases and at J to 3 bases, leaving 7 bases not matched to a gene. CDR3 length: 15 amino acids. The CDR3 DNA follows: TGTGCCAGCAGATACAGGGGGGGGTTCAATCAGCCCCAGCATTTT. Its translation is CASRYRGGFNQPQHF.

The genes are TRBV6-1 and TRBJ2-3; 14 positions agree with TRBD2. The CDR3 loop spans 17 amino acids. CDR1 and CDR2 from the germline V gene are MNHNS and SASEGT. J was trimmed by 3 bases and V by 5 bases; bases with no gene match: 7. In DNA, the CDR3 is TGTGCCAGCAGTCTACGACTAGCGGGGGGGAATACAGATACGCAGTATTTT. It codes for CASSLRLAGGNTDTQYF.

This clonotype was found a few times. The chain is built from TRBV4-3 and TRBJ2-7; D not resolved. V was trimmed by 0 bases and J by 3 bases, leaving 9 bases between them. The CDR3 is made up of 14 amino acids. CDR1 is LGHNA and CDR2 is YSLEER in the germline V gene. CDR3 sequence (DNA): TGCGCCAGCAGCCAAGAAATGGACCGCTACGAGCAGTACTTC. Amino acid sequence: CASSQEMDRYEQYF.

The V and J genes are TRBV5-1 and TRBJ2-7, with TRBD1 matching 7 bases. CDR3 length equals 17 residues. The V gene end was trimmed by 3 bases and the J gene end by 2 bases; junction bases not matched to a gene: 14. Germline CDR1 SGHRS, CDR2 YFSETQ. CDR3 protein: CASSWEKGQVLTYEQYF. The CDR3 nucleotides read TGCGCCAGCAGCTGGGAAAAAGGACAGGTACTAACCTACGAGCAGTACTTC. The full variable domain, its missing parts supplied by reference TRBV5-1 and TRBJ2-7, is KAGVTQTPRYLIKTRGQQVTLSCSPISGHRSVSWYQQTPGQGLQFLFEYFSETQRNKGNFPGRFSGRQFSNSRSEMNVSTLELGDSALYLCASSWEKGQVLTYEQYFGPGTRLTVT.

V usage is TRBV6-6 and J usage is TRBJ2-7, with TRBD1 identical over 9 bases. After removal of 7 bases from V and 1 base from J, the junction contained 2 bases not matched to a gene. CDR1 and CDR2 (germline): MNHNY, SVGAGI (reference sequence). CDR3 length: 13 residues. CDR3 in amino acids: CASIGQGSYEQYF. The CDR3 region has the DNA TGTGCCAGCATAGGACAGGGGTCCTACGAGCAGTACTTC.

This clonotype has ten or more counts. The chain carries TRBV6-2 or TRBV6-3 and TRBJ2-1; possibly TRBD2 for D (6 bases). The CDR3 is 17 amino acids. Germline CDR1 and CDR2: MNHEY and SVGEGT. V dropped 6 bases and J dropped 4 bases, with 22 bases sitting between them. CDR3 DNA: TGTGCCAGCAGGCCGGGACTTCCCGACCCGGGTTACAATGAGCAGTTCTTC. Translated: CASRPGLPDPGYNEQFF.

This rearrangement joins TRBV20-1 to TRBJ1-1, with 7 bases identical to TRBD1. The germline V gene encodes CDR1 DFQATT and CDR2 SNEGSKA (reference sequence). Trimming took 3 bases from V and 7 from J; bases not matched to a gene: 11. This CDR3 comprises 14 residues. The CDR3, as DNA: TGCAGTGCTAGGCCTAGGGGACAGAACTTTGAAGCTTTCTTT. This gives the protein CSARPRGQNFEAFF.

The rearrangement links TRBV11-2 to TRBJ2-3; D call uncertain. Germline loops: CDR1 SGHAT, CDR2 FQNNGV. CDR3 size: 14 residues. The V end lost 5 bases, the J end lost 1 base, and 10 bases lay between the germline ends. The CDR3 DNA reads TGTGCCAGCAGCCTAAATGGAGGCACAGATACGCAGTATTTT. Translating it yields CASSLNGGTDTQYF.

The rearrangement joins TRBV4-1 to TRBJ2-7; 9 bases fit TRBD1. The CDR3 totals 15 residues. V shed 2 bases, J shed 0 bases, and the junction held 2 bases outside the gene matches. Per germline, CDR1 MGHRA and CDR2 YSYEKL. The CDR3 DNA sequence: TGCGCCAGCAGCCAACGACAGGGGGACTCCTACGAGCAGTACTTC. It codes for CASSQRQGDSYEQYF.

The chain uses TRBV24-1 and TRBJ2-2, with D possibly matching TRBD1 (5 bases). Trimming shortened V by 8 bases and J by 2 bases, and 8 bases separated the two germline ends. CDR3 length: 13 residues. Germline V lookup: CDR1 KGHDR, CDR2 SFDVKD. The CDR3 DNA reads as TGTGCCACCATGCAGGGAAACACCGGGGAGCTGTTTTTT. This encodes CATMQGNTGELFF.

In this sample, this clonotype turned up a few times. The rearrangement uses TRBV29-1 and TRBJ1-2; unclear D gene. This CDR3 is 13 amino acids long. Germline values: CDR1 SQVTM, CDR2 ANQGSEA. V lost 7 bases and J lost 4, with 16 bases in between. CDR3 protein: CSAGVNSVYGYTF. CDR3 in DNA: TGCAGCGCCGGCGTTAACAGCGTCTATGGCTACACCTTC.

The gene calls are TRBV12-3 or TRBV12-4 and TRBJ2-3; perhaps TRBD2 as D (5 bases). Trimming took off 6 bases at V and 7 bases at J, with 8 bases between the two ends. CDR3 length equals 11 residues. CDR3 in amino acids: CASSGLYTQYF. Written as DNA, the CDR3 is TGTGCCAGCAGCGGACTCTATACGCAGTATTTT.

The chain has TRBV10-3 and TRBJ2-7; TRBD1 matches 10 bases. V dropped 10 bases and J dropped 5; count of bases not matched to a gene: 14. Germline values: CDR1 ENHRY, CDR2 SYGVKD. CDR3 length: 15 amino acids. The CDR3 reads CATRLKDRGVHEQYF. CDR3 in DNA: TGTGCCACCCGCTTGAAGGACAGGGGGGTCCACGAGCAGTACTTC.

The chain is built from TRBV4-2 and TRBJ2-5, with TRBD2 as a possible D gene (5 bases). This CDR3 is 16 amino acids long. Germline CDR1 is LGHNA and CDR2 is YNFKEQ. V was trimmed by 1 base and J by 2 bases, leaving 14 bases between them. The CDR3 here is CASSQVALAGQETQYF. CDR3 DNA: TGTGCCAGCAGCCAAGTTGCTCTCGCGGGTCAAGAGACCCAGTACTTC.

The chain employs TRBV6-1 and TRBJ1-1; D is unclear. The CDR3 spans 13 residues. Germline V gene data show CDR1 as MNHNS and CDR2 as SASEGT. V was cut by 4 bases and J by 5 bases, with 11 bases left in between. This CDR3 is CASSGPGQTEAFF. Here the CDR3 DNA reads TGTGCCAGCAGTGGGCCCGGGCAGACTGAAGCTTTCTTT.

This clonotype was recorded a few times. This sequence joins TRBV25-1 and TRBJ2-3, with TRBD2 matching over 11 bases. V dropped 4 bases and J dropped 5; count of bases not matched to a gene: 8. CDR3 length: 16 amino acids. Germline V lookup: CDR1 MGHDK, CDR2 SYGVNS. Written as DNA, the CDR3 is TGTGCCAGCAGTGCCCAACTAGCGGGAGTAATAGATACGCAGTATTTT. It encodes CASSAQLAGVIDTQYF.

The chain is built from TRBV7-2 and TRBJ2-1; 7 nucleotides line up with TRBD1. The CDR3 consists of 14 residues. V lost 6 bases to trimming and J lost 4 bases; unmatched junction nucleotides: 6. The germline V gene has CDR1 SGHTA and CDR2 FQGNSA. Written as DNA, the CDR3 is TGTGCCAGCAGTGCGAGGGACAGATACAATGAGCAGTTCTTC. Protein sequence: CASSARDRYNEQFF.

The genes are TRBV15 and TRBJ1-2; no definite D call. This CDR3 has 12 amino acids. Looked up from germline, CDR1 is LNHNV and CDR2 is YYDKDF (reference sequence). V lost 0 bases, J lost 3 bases, and 2 bases lay in between. This CDR3 is CATSRDYYGYTF. CDR3 coding DNA: TGTGCCACCAGCAGAGATTACTATGGCTACACCTTC.

This rearrangement joins TRBV11-1 to TRBJ2-7, with D unclear. The CDR3 totals 17 residues. Germline CDR1 is SGHAT and CDR2 is FQDESV (reference sequence). With 2 bases removed from V and 4 bases from J, the gap between germline ends came to 21 bases. The CDR3 DNA is TGTGCCAGCAGCTTAACACCCCCGCGCCTACCTCCTTACGAGCAGTACTTC. This codes for CASSLTPPRLPPYEQYF.

This clonotype was counted only a few times. The junction does not match germline at one end; this may be a read error. The chain uses TRBV3-1 and TRBJ2-2; D not resolved. The germline gives CDR1 LGHDT, CDR2 YNNKEL (reference sequence). This CDR3 contains 13 residues. CDR3 sequence: CASSQEVTGELFF. The CDR3, as DNA: TGCGCCAGCAGCCAAGAGGTCACCGGGGAGCTGTTTTTT.

The V call is TRBV27, the J call TRBJ2-2, with D possibly matching TRBD2 (6 bases). This CDR3 contains 15 residues. V lost 1 base, J lost 6 bases, and 12 bases lay in between. Germline V gene lookup returns CDR1 MNHEY and CDR2 SMNVEV (reference sequence). CDR3 region: CASSLFGGSAGELFF. In nucleotides, the CDR3 is TGTGCCAGCAGTTTATTTGGGGGGTCTGCCGGGGAGCTGTTTTTT.

The chain recombines TRBV2 with TRBJ1-5, with unresolved D. The CDR3 totals 11 residues. The germline V gene has CDR1 SNHLY and CDR2 FYNNEI. The V gene lost 6 bases and the J gene lost 11 bases, with 11 bases spanning the gap. This CDR3 is CASSFDRAQHF. For the CDR3, the DNA is TGTGCCAGCAGCTTCGATCGAGCCCAGCATTTT.

CDR3 nucleotides: TGTGCCAGCAGTCTGCGGACTAGCGGGAGAGCAGAGACCCAGTACTTC. Translating it yields CASSLRTSGRAETQYF. J is TRBJ2-5 and V is TRBV27; 13 positions match TRBD2. Germline V gene data show CDR1 as MNHEY and CDR2 as SMNVEV (reference sequence). This CDR3 spans 16 amino acids. Losses at the gene ends were 5 bases for V and 4 bases for J; bases not matched to a gene: 7.